The 5 T cell receptor beta chains below come from one sample, sequenced in a study of OX40 agonist ivuxolimab in advanced cancers. Sequenced by immunoSEQ multiplex PCR; TCRdb stores in-frame clones only, minus some. The sample holds some 45,000 clones, approximately 82% seen once. Specimen: CD4+ or CD8+ T cells sorted from blood, collected in a trial of the OX40 agonist ivuxolimab. The source is an adult with an advanced solid tumor such as melanoma, head and neck, liver or kidney cancer.

This clone was seen a few times. The same CDR3 arises from other DNA sequences in this sample as well. The chain combines TRBV2 with TRBJ2-1, with D tentatively TRBD2 (6 bases). The length of the CDR3 is 13 residues. The V end was cut by 4 bases, the J end by 5 bases, with 9 bases between. Germline-derived CDR1 and CDR2 are SNHLY and FYNNEI. The CDR3 is CASSGLADNEQFF. Written as DNA, the CDR3 is TGTGCCAGCAGTGGGTTAGCGGACAATGAGCAGTTCTTC. Full variable domain (outside the CDR3, taken from reference TRBV2 and TRBJ2-1): EPEVTQTPSHQVTQMGQEVILRCVPISNHLYFYWYRQILGQKVEFLVSFYNNEISEKSEIFDDQFSVERPDGSNFTLKIRSTKLEDSAMYFCASSGLADNEQFFGPGTRLTVL.

The CDR3 sequence is CASSYSQVQGYTF. CDR3 sequence (DNA): TGTGCCAGCAGTTACTCCCAGGTACAAGGCTACACCTTC. This chain connects TRBV6-5 to TRBJ1-2; D unclear. CDR1 is MNHEY, CDR2 SVGAGI, per germline. CDR3 length: 13 amino acids. Trimming took 0 bases from V and 8 from J, leaving 10 bases between them.

V usage is TRBV7-1 and J usage is TRBJ2-7; possibly TRBD1 for D (8 bases). TRBV7-1 is classed as an ORF, of uncertain function. V was clipped by 4 bases and J by 4 bases, with 17 bases between them. There are 15 residues in the CDR3. CDR3 DNA sequence: TGTGCCAGCAGCTTAGCGGGCCAGGGGGCTTACGAGCAGTACTTC. This gives the protein CASSLAGQGAYEQYF.

The genes are TRBV4-1 and TRBJ2-2; D ambiguous. Germline loops: CDR1 MGHRA, CDR2 YSYEKL. The CDR3 loop spans 16 amino acids. The V and J ends lost 0 bases and 0 bases respectively, with 8 bases between them. CDR3 protein: CASSQDERPNTGELFF. Written as DNA, the CDR3 is TGCGCCAGCAGCCAAGATGAACGTCCGAACACCGGGGAGCTGTTTTTT.

This clone appeared a few times. This chain connects TRBV5-1 to TRBJ2-3, with 14 positions matching TRBD2. The germline gives CDR1 SGHRS, CDR2 YFSETQ. Trimming removed 4 bases from V and 8 bases from J; junction bases left unmatched: 6. CDR3 length equals 15 residues. CDR3 in amino acids: CASSTGTSGRGTQYF. The CDR3 nucleotides read TGCGCCAGCAGCACCGGGACTAGCGGGAGAGGTACGCAGTATTTT.